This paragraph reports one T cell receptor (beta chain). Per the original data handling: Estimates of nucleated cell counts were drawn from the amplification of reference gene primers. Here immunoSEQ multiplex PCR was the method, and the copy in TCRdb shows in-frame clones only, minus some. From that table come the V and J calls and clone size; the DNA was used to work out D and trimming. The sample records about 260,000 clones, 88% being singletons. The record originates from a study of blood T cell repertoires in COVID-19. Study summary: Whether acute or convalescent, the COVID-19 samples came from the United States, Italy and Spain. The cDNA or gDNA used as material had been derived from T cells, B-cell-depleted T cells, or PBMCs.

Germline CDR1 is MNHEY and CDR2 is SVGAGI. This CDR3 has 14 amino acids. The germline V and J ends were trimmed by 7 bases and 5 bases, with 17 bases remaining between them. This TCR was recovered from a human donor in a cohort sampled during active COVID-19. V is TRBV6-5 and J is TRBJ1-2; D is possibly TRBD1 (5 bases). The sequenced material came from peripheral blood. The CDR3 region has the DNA TGTGCCAGCACCCATGGGGCGGGGCAATATGGCTACACCTTC. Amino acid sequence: CASTHGAGQYGYTF.